This TCR beta chain was profiled in a study of shared clonotypes between healthy human individuals. Germline-derived CDR1 and CDR2 are MNHNS and SASEGT. This CDR3 contains 12 residues. V was pared by 7 bases and J by 7 bases, with 4 bases of the junction left unmatched. This clone showed up just once. Antigen: not known. TCRdb's copy holds only in-frame clones and misses some; the assay was immunoSEQ multiplex PCR. The sample comprises roughly 1,100,000 clones, 60% to 80% of which are singletons, and roughly 1.5% rests with the top ten. Regarding the study as a whole: Clonotype sharing among donors, it was expected, would be affected by sequencing depth.

The source of this sequence is a man aged 18 to 30 in good health. The rearrangement uses TRBV6-1 and TRBJ1-2, with TRBD1 identical over 9 bases. The sample comprised memory CD4+ T cells sorted from blood. Subset given: CD45RA-negative fraction. This CDR3 is CASTRTGAGYTF. In nucleotides, the CDR3 is TGTGCCAGCACCAGGACAGGGGCTGGCTACACCTTC.